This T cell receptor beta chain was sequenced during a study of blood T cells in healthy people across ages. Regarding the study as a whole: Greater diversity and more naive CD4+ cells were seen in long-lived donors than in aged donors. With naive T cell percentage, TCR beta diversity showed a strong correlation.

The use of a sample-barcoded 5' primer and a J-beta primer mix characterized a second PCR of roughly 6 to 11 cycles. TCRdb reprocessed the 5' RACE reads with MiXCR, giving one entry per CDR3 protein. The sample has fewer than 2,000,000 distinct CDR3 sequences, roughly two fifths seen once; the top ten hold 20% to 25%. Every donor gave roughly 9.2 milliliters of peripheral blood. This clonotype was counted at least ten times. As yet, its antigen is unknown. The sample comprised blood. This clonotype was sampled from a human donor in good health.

The CDR3, as DNA: TGCAGCGTTGATTATGGCACAGATACGCAGTATTTT. Translating gives CSVDYGTDTQYF. The chain employs TRBV29-1 and TRBJ2-3, with D uncertain. With 3 bases removed from V and 1 base from J, the gap between germline ends came to 5 bases. The CDR3 is made up of 12 amino acids. Germline CDR1 SQVTM, CDR2 ANQGSEA.